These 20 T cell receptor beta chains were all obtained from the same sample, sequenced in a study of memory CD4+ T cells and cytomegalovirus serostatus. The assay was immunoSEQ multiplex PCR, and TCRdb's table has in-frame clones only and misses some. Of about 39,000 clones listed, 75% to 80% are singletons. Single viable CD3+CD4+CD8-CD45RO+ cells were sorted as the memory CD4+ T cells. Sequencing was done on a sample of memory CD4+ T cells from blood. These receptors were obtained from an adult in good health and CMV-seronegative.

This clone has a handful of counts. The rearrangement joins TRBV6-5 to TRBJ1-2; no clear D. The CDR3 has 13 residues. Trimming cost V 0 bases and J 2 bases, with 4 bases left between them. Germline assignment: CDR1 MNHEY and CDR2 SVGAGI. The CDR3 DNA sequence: TGTGCCAGCAGTTACTCCCAAAACTATGGCTACACCTTC. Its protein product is CASSYSQNYGYTF.

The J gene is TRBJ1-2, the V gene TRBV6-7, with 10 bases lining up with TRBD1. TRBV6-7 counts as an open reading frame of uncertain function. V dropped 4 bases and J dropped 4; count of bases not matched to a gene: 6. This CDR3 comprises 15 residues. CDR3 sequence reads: CASSSGQGGIYGYTF. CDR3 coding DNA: TGTGCCAGCAGTTCAGGACAGGGGGGCATCTATGGCTACACCTTC.

CDR3 sequence reads: CASLGAQETQYF. In nucleotides, the CDR3 is TGTGCCAGCTTGGGGGCACAAGAGACCCAGTACTTC. The chain recombines TRBV6-6 with TRBJ2-5; TRBD1 might be the D (6 bases). Trimming removed 8 bases from V and 2 bases from J, with 9 bases in between. CDR3 length: 12 amino acids. CDR1 and CDR2 (germline): MNHNY, SVGAGI (reference sequence).

Here the CDR3 DNA reads TGTGCCTGGAGTGACCAGGCATTAGATCGGGGGACAGATACGCAGTATTTT. Residues: CAWSDQALDRGTDTQYF. The chain links TRBV30 to TRBJ2-3; D is possibly TRBD2 (6 bases). Trimming cost V 1 base and J 3 bases, with 20 bases left between them. CDR3 length equals 17 residues. Germline CDR1 reads GTSNPN; CDR2 reads SVGIG (reference sequence).

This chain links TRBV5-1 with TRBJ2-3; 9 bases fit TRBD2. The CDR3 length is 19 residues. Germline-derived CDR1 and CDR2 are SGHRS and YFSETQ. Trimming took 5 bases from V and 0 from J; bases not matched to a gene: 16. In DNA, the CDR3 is TGCGCCAGCAGTTTTGGGGGAGCGGGGGGAATCCCTAGCACAGATACGCAGTATTTT. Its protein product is CASSFGGAGGIPSTDTQYF.

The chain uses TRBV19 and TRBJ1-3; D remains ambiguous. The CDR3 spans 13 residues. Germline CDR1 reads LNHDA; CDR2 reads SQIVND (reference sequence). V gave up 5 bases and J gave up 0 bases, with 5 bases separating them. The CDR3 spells CASSGSSGNTIYF. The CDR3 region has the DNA TGTGCCAGTAGTGGGTCCTCTGGAAACACCATATATTTT.

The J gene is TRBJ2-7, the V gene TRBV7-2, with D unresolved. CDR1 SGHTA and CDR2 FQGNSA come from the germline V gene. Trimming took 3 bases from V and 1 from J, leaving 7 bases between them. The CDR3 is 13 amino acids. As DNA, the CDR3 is TGTGCCAGCAGCTTTGGTCGATCCTACGAGCAGTACTTC. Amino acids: CASSFGRSYEQYF.

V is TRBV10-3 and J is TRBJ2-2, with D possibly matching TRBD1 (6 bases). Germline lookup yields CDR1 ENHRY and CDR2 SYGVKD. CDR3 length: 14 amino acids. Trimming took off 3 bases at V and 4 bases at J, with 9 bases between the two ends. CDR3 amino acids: CAISDRGRTGELFF. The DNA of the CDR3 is TGTGCCATCAGTGACAGGGGACGCACCGGGGAGCTGTTTTTT.

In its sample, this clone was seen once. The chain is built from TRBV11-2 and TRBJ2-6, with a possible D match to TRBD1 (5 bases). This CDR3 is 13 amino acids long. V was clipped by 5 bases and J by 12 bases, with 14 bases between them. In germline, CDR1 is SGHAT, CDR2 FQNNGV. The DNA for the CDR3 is TGTGCCAGCAGCCAAATCAGGGAAGGCGTCCTGACTTTC. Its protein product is CASSQIREGVLTF.

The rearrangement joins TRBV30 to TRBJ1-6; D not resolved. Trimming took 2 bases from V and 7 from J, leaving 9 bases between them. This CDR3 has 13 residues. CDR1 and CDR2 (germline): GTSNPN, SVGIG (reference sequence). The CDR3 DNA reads TGTGCCTGGAGTCTGGTTGCGAATTCACCCCTCCACTTT. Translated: CAWSLVANSPLHF. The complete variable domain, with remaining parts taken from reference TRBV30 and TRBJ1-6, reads SQTIHQWPATLVQPVGSPLSLECTVEGTSNPNLYWYRQAAGRGLQLLFYSVGIGQISSEVPQNLSASRPQDRQFILSSKKLLLSDSGFYLCAWSLVANSPLHFGNGTRLTVT.

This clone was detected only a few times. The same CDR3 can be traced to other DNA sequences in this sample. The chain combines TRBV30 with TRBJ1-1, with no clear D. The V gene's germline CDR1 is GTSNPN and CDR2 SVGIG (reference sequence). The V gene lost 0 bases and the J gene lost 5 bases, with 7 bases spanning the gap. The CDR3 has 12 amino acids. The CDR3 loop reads CAWSVAGTEAFF. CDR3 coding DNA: TGTGCCTGGAGTGTAGCGGGGACTGAAGCTTTCTTT.

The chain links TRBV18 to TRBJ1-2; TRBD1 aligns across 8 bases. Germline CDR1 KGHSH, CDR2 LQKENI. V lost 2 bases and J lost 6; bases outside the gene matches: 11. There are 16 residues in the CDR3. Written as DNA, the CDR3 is TGTGCCAGCTCACCAACCGGACAGGGCCGGGGCGATGGCTACACCTTC. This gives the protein CASSPTGQGRGDGYTF.

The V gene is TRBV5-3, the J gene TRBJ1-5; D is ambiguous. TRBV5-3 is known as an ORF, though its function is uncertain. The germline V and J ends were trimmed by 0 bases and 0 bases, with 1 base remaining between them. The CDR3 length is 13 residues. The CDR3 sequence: CARSLVSNQPQHF. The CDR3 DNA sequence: TGTGCCAGAAGCTTGGTTAGCAATCAGCCCCAGCATTTT.

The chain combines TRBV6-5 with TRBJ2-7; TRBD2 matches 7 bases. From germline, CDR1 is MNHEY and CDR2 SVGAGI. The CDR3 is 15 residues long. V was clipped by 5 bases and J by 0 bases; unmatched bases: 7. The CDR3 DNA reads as TGTGCCAGCAGTGCCCGAGCGGGGAGCTCCTACGAGCAGTACTTC. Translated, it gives CASSARAGSSYEQYF.

DNA of the CDR3: TGTGCCAGCAGTGAAGAGAAGACAGATGGCTACACCTTC. It specifies CASSEEKTDGYTF. The V and J genes are TRBV6-1 and TRBJ1-2; D might be TRBD1 (5 bases). Deletions cut 1 base from V and 6 bases from J, with 9 bases between. The CDR3 is 13 amino acids. Germline assignment: CDR1 MNHNS and CDR2 SASEGT.

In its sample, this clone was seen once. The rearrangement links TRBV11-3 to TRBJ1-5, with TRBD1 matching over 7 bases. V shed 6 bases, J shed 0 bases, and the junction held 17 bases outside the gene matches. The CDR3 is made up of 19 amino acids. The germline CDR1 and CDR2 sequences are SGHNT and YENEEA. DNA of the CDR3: TGTGCCAGCAGACCTGACACCGAGGGGGCCCACCATAGCAATCAGCCCCAGCATTTT. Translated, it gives CASRPDTEGAHHSNQPQHF.

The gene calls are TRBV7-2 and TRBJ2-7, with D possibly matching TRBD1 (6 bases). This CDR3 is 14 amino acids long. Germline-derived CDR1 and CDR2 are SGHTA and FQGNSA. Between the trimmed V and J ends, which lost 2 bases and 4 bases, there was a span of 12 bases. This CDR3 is CASSLRQGLYEQYF. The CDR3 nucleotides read TGTGCCAGCAGCTTACGGCAGGGGCTGTACGAGCAGTACTTC.

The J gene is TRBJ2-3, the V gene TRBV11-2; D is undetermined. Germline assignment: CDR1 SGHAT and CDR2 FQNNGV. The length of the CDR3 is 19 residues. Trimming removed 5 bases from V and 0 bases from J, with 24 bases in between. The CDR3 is CASSPLAALAEKSTDTQYF. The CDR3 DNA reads TGTGCCAGCAGCCCCCTTGCTGCACTCGCGGAGAAAAGCACAGATACGCAGTATTTT.

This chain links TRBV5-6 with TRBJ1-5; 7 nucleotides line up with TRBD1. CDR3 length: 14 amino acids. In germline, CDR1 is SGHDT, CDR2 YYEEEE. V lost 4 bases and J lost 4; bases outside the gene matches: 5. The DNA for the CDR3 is TGTGCCAGCAGCCCCGGGACAGCTAATCAGCCCCAGCATTTT. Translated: CASSPGTANQPQHF.

The CDR3 is CASSFLRLEAFF. The CDR3 DNA sequence: TGTGCCAGCAGTTTCCTGAGATTAGAAGCTTTCTTT. The chain couples TRBV28 to TRBJ1-1; D uncertain. This CDR3 region has 12 residues. V was cut by 3 bases and J by 8 bases, with 10 bases left in between. CDR1 and CDR2 from the germline V gene are MDHEN and SYDVKM.